The next 26 T cell receptor beta chains were all read from a single sample in a study of control samples from healthy donors and cancer patients. The assay was immunoSEQ multiplex PCR, and TCRdb's table has in-frame clones only and misses some. This table has around 55,000 clones, approximately 89% appearing once. The sample comprised PBMCs. Receptors were obtained from a man between 35 and 55 years old with colorectal cancer.

The rearrangement links TRBV25-1 to TRBJ2-6, with unresolved D. Germline values: CDR1 MGHDK, CDR2 SYGVNS. The CDR3 sequence is 15 residues long. V was clipped by 5 bases and J by 6 bases, with 14 bases between them. In DNA, the CDR3 is TGTGCCAGCAGTAAACAAGAAATCCCGGCCAACGTCCTGACTTTC. Translated, it gives CASSKQEIPANVLTF.

The rearrangement uses TRBV14 and TRBJ2-1, with D possibly called TRBD1 or TRBD2 (5 bases each). Between the trimmed V and J ends, which lost 1 base and 6 bases, there was a span of 10 bases. Germline CDR1 and CDR2: SGHDN and FVKESK. The CDR3 is 14 amino acids. This chain's CDR3 is CASSQAGTGNEQFF. The CDR3 DNA reads TGTGCCAGCAGCCAAGCGGGGACCGGCAATGAGCAGTTCTTC.

The chain has TRBV5-5 and TRBJ2-7; D is possibly TRBD1 or TRBD2 (5 bases each). The CDR3 runs to 13 residues. Trimming cost V 4 bases and J 0 bases, with 8 bases left between them. Per the germline V gene, CDR1 is SGHKS and CDR2 is YYEKEE (reference sequence). The CDR3, as DNA: TGTGCCAGCAGCACCGGGACCTCCTACGAGCAGTACTTC. This sequence encodes CASSTGTSYEQYF.

Details on this clone: The identical CDR3 is also encoded by other nucleotide sequences in the sample. The chain carries TRBV19 and TRBJ2-7; 11 nucleotides agree with TRBD2. Germline CDR1 LNHDA, CDR2 SQIVND (reference sequence). The junction had 1 base not matched to a gene; V was cut back by 5 bases and J by 1 base. The length of the CDR3 is 14 residues. The CDR3 protein is CASSLAGGSYEQYF. DNA of the CDR3: TGTGCCAGTAGTTTAGCGGGAGGGTCCTACGAGCAGTACTTC.

This CDR3 reads CASSLGGGSRGYTF. The DNA of the CDR3 is TGTGCCAGCAGCTTAGGCGGCGGTTCAAGGGGCTACACCTTC. This sequence joins TRBV7-9 and TRBJ1-2, with D hard to call. V lost 1 base and J 8 bases, leaving 14 bases between the germline ends. Germline V gene lookup returns CDR1 SEHNR and CDR2 FQNEAQ (reference sequence). The CDR3 loop spans 14 amino acids.

The CDR3 protein is CASSQGTGTPIYGYTF. CDR3 coding DNA: TGTGCCAGCAGCCAGGGTACCGGGACACCCATCTATGGCTACACCTTC. The chain joins TRBV4-2 to TRBJ1-2, with D perhaps matching TRBD1 (6 bases). Deletions cut 3 bases from V and 4 bases from J, with 18 bases between. CDR1 and CDR2 (germline): LGHNA, YNFKEQ. The CDR3 consists of 16 residues.

The rearrangement joins TRBV5-1 to TRBJ2-7; tentative D call: TRBD1 (5 bases). Germline V gene lookup returns CDR1 SGHRS and CDR2 YFSETQ. The CDR3 covers 13 residues. Trimming took off 4 bases at V and 0 bases at J, with 8 bases between the two ends. CDR3 amino acids: CASSVDNSYEQYF. The CDR3 bases are TGCGCCAGCAGCGTGGACAACTCCTACGAGCAGTACTTC.

This clone was counted between two and nine times. This sequence joins TRBV7-9 and TRBJ1-2; no reliable D call. CDR3 size: 12 residues. The germline CDR1 and CDR2 sequences are SEHNR and FQNEAQ (reference sequence). The V end was cut by 2 bases, the J end by 8 bases, with 9 bases between. The CDR3 nucleotides are TGTGCCAGCAGCTTAACAATTCTCGGCTACACCTTC. Amino acid sequence: CASSLTILGYTF.

The chain uses TRBV11-2 and TRBJ1-5; D possibly corresponds to TRBD1 (5 bases). CDR1 and CDR2 from the germline V gene are SGHAT and FQNNGV. V was pared by 5 bases and J by 3 bases, with 8 bases between. There are 13 residues in the CDR3. This CDR3 reads CASSPGTNQPQHF. The DNA of the CDR3 is TGTGCCAGCAGCCCGGGGACCAATCAGCCCCAGCATTTT.

This clone was counted a single time. The chain joins TRBV30 to TRBJ2-7; D not resolved. Germline values: CDR1 GTSNPN, CDR2 SVGIG (reference sequence). Trimming took off 5 bases at V and 2 bases at J, with 7 bases between the two ends. There are 11 residues in the CDR3. CDR3 nucleotides: TGTGCCTGGGAGGTGGCCTACGAGCAGTACTTC. Amino acids: CAWEVAYEQYF.

The V and J genes are TRBV18 and TRBJ2-7; D gene unclear. This CDR3 contains 14 residues. Trimming left V 4 bases short and J 7 bases short, with 17 bases between. Germline assignment: CDR1 KGHSH and CDR2 LQKENI. The CDR3 region is CASSQRISNLEQYF. The CDR3 region has the DNA TGTGCCAGCTCACAGAGGATAAGTAACCTTGAGCAGTACTTC.

The V call is TRBV7-9, the J call TRBJ1-3; perhaps TRBD1 as D (6 bases). CDR3 length equals 17 residues. V was trimmed by 5 bases and J by 1 base, leaving 18 bases between them. CDR1 is SEHNR and CDR2 is FQNEAQ in the germline V gene (reference sequence). The CDR3 reads CASSAGARRGSGNTIYF. The CDR3 DNA sequence: TGTGCCAGCAGCGCGGGGGCCCGTCGGGGTTCTGGAAACACCATATATTTT.

The chain joins TRBV30 to TRBJ2-5, with D unclear. CDR1 GTSNPN and CDR2 SVGIG come from the germline V gene (reference sequence). Trimming shortened V by 0 bases and J by 2 bases, and 16 bases separated the two germline ends. This CDR3 region has 16 residues. DNA for the CDR3: TGTGCCTGGAGTGTACTCACCGGACCGCTTCAAGAGACCCAGTACTTC. It specifies CAWSVLTGPLQETQYF.

The chain has TRBV4-1 and TRBJ1-1, with 7 bases matching TRBD1. V trimming: 2 bases; J trimming: 1 base; junction bases outside the gene matches: 1. This CDR3 region has 14 residues. Germline-derived CDR1 and CDR2 are MGHRA and YSYEKL. The CDR3 reads CASSQRQGNTEAFF. Written as DNA, the CDR3 is TGCGCCAGCAGCCAAAGACAGGGGAACACTGAAGCTTTCTTT.

In its sample, this clone was seen once. This sequence joins TRBV2 and TRBJ2-1; 11 bases map to TRBD2. This CDR3 has 15 residues. V trimming: 7 bases; J trimming: 4 bases; junction bases outside the gene matches: 6. The germline V gene encodes CDR1 SNHLY and CDR2 FYNNEI. The CDR3 DNA reads TGTGCCAGCAAAATGGGACTAGCGGCTTACAATGAGCAGTTCTTC. Amino acids: CASKMGLAAYNEQFF.

The chain is built from TRBV27 and TRBJ2-5; a weak D match, TRBD2 (6 bases). Germline CDR1 reads MNHEY; CDR2 reads SMNVEV (reference sequence). The CDR3 spans 17 residues. Trimming removed 4 bases from V and 2 bases from J, with 20 bases in between. CDR3 in amino acids: CASSSLESRLDQETQYF. The CDR3 DNA is TGTGCCAGCAGTTCCCTTGAAAGCCGACTAGATCAAGAGACCCAGTACTTC.

This sequence joins TRBV7-9 and TRBJ2-2; perhaps TRBD2 as D (5 bases). The germline V gene has CDR1 SEHNR and CDR2 FQNEAQ (reference sequence). Trimming pared 6 bases from V and 1 base from J, leaving 9 bases between. The CDR3 runs 14 residues. The CDR3 DNA sequence: TGTGCCAGCAGGGCGGGCGAGAACACCGGGGAGCTGTTTTTT. Translated: CASRAGENTGELFF.

The chain uses TRBV19 and TRBJ1-1, with D hard to call. The CDR3 spans 14 residues. In germline, CDR1 is LNHDA, CDR2 SQIVND (reference sequence). Between the trimmed V and J ends, which lost 4 bases and 4 bases, there was a span of 13 bases. The CDR3 sequence: CASSSPGLSTEAFF. For the CDR3, the DNA is TGTGCCAGTAGTAGTCCAGGTCTTTCCACTGAAGCTTTCTTT.

The V call is TRBV28, the J call TRBJ2-3; TRBD2 matches 15 bases. Germline V gene data show CDR1 as MDHEN and CDR2 as SYDVKM. CDR3 length equals 17 residues. The trim removed 6 bases at V and 3 bases at J, leaving 7 bases unmatched. The CDR3 region is CASRLRTSGRGTDTQYF. CDR3 nucleotides: TGTGCCAGCAGACTTAGGACTAGCGGGAGGGGGACAGATACGCAGTATTTT.

The chain links TRBV14 to TRBJ1-3; D is uncertain. CDR3 size: 10 residues. Per the germline V gene, CDR1 is SGHDN and CDR2 is FVKESK. With 9 bases removed from V and 9 bases from J, the gap between germline ends came to 9 bases. In DNA form, the CDR3 reads TGTGCCAGTAACCCCCCCACCATATATTTT. It codes for CASNPPTIYF.

This clone appeared once. Written as DNA, the CDR3 is TGTGCCAGCAGCTTAGACGGACTCTATGGCTACACCTTC. This translates into CASSLDGLYGYTF. The chain is built from TRBV7-6 and TRBJ1-2; D uncertain. Trimming stripped 1 base from V and 4 bases from J, with 7 bases between. This CDR3 spans 13 amino acids. CDR1 is SGHVS, CDR2 FNYEAQ, per germline.

This clone was counted once. This sequence joins TRBV9 and TRBJ1-1; 7 nucleotides line up with TRBD1. The CDR3 spans 14 residues. V was pared by 3 bases and J by 4 bases, with 6 bases of the junction left unmatched. Per germline, CDR1 SGDLS and CDR2 YYNGEE. CDR3 coding DNA: TGTGCCAGCAGCGCAGGGGGGGCGGGCACTGAAGCTTTCTTT. As protein: CASSAGGAGTEAFF.

This clone was found a few times. The rearrangement links TRBV24-1 to TRBJ1-3, with 7 bases lining up with TRBD1. After removal of 5 bases from V and 0 bases from J, the junction contained 9 bases not matched to a gene. CDR1 and CDR2 from the germline V gene are KGHDR and SFDVKD. This CDR3 contains 17 residues. CDR3 nucleotide sequence: TGTGCCACCAGTGGGGGCCCCCAGGGGGTCTCTGGAAACACCATATATTTT. Translating gives CATSGGPQGVSGNTIYF.

CDR3 DNA: TGTGCCACTCAGGGCCCCGTTACCGGCACCGGGGAGCTGTTTTTT. Translating it yields CATQGPVTGTGELFF. V usage is TRBV15 and J usage is TRBJ2-2, with D possibly TRBD1 on 5 matching bases. Looked up from germline, CDR1 is LNHNV and CDR2 is YYDKDF (reference sequence). CDR3 length equals 15 residues. Trimming stripped 9 bases from V and 4 bases from J, with 18 bases between.

J is TRBJ2-2 and V is TRBV9; D is undetermined. This CDR3 contains 14 residues. Germline assignment: CDR1 SGDLS and CDR2 YYNGEE. V shed 3 bases and J shed 2 bases, with 8 bases lying between them. CDR3 sequence reads: CASSALVNTGELFF. In DNA, the CDR3 is TGTGCCAGCAGCGCCTTAGTAAACACCGGGGAGCTGTTTTTT.

This rearrangement joins TRBV28 to TRBJ2-7, with a weak D call TRBD2 (5 bases). CDR3 size: 12 residues. CDR1 MDHEN and CDR2 SYDVKM come from the germline V gene. The V end lost 5 bases, the J end lost 4 bases, and 9 bases lay between the germline ends. CDR3 in DNA: TGTGCCAGCAGTCCGACTACTTACGAGCAGTACTTC. This codes for CASSPTTYEQYF.